This record looks at one T cell receptor beta chain sequence and its context. These data originate in a study of technical replicates of blood from several donors. Clones were read by immunoSEQ multiplex PCR, and TCRdb kept only the in-frame ones, dropping some. The sample holds about 89,000 clones, approximately 94% seen once. Germline V gene data show CDR1 as MNHEY and CDR2 as SMNVEV (reference sequence). This CDR3 spans 13 amino acids. Deletions cut 5 bases from V and 7 bases from J, with 11 bases between. This TCR was recovered from a human donor in good health. This rearrangement joins TRBV27 to TRBJ1-4; unclear D gene. Sequencing was carried out using T cells isolated from PBMCs. The CDR3 DNA is TGTGCCAGCAGTCCGTCGGGTTTTGAAAAACTGTTTTTT. Translating gives CASSPSGFEKLFF.